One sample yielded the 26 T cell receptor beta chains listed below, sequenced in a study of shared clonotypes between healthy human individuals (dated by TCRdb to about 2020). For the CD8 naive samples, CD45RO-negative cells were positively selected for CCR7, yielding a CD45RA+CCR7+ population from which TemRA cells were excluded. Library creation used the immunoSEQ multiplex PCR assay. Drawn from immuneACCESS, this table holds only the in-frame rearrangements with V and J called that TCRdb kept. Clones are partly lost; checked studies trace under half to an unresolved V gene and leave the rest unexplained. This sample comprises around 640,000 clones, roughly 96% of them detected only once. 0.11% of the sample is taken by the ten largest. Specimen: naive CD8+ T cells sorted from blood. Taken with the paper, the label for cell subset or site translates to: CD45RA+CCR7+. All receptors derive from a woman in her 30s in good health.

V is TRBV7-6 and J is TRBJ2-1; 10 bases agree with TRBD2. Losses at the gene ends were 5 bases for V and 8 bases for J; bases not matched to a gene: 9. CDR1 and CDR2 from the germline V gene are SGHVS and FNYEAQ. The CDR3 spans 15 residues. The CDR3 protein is CASSQTSGSRDEQFF. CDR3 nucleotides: TGTGCCAGCAGCCAGACTAGCGGGTCTAGGGATGAGCAGTTCTTC.

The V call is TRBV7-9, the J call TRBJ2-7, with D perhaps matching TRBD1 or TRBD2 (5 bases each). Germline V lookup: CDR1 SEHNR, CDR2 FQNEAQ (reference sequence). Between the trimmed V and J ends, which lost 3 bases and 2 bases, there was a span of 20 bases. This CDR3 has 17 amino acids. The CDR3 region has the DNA TGTGCCAGCAGCTTTTTATCGGGGACGGAGCTTCCCTACGAGCAGTACTTC. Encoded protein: CASSFLSGTELPYEQYF.

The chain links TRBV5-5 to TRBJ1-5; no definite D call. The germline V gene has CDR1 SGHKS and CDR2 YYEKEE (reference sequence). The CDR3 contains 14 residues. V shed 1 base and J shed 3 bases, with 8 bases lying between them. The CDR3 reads CASSLRRSNQPQHF. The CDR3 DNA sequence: TGTGCCAGCAGCTTGCGACGGTCCAATCAGCCCCAGCATTTT.

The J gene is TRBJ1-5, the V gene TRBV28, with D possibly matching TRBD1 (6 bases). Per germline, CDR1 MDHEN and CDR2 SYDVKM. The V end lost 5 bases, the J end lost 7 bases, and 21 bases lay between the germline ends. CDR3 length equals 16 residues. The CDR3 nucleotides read TGTGCCAGCAGTCCAGTGCTTGGGGGGCTCCAACAGCCCCAGCATTTT. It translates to CASSPVLGGLQQPQHF.

CDR3 protein: CAITQYVTNEGHTEAFF. The CDR3 DNA follows: TGTGCCATTACCCAATACGTGACCAATGAGGGACACACTGAAGCTTTCTTT. This sequence joins TRBV7-9 and TRBJ1-1, with D perhaps TRBD1 (5 bases). CDR1 and CDR2 from the germline V gene are SEHNR and FQNEAQ (reference sequence). CDR3 length: 17 amino acids. The V end was cut by 10 bases, the J end by 3 bases, with 27 bases between.

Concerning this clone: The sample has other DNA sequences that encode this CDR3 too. This CDR3 is CASSFSGSNEQFF. In DNA, the CDR3 is TGTGCCAGCAGCTTTAGCGGGAGTAATGAGCAGTTCTTC. The chain combines TRBV5-4 with TRBJ2-1; 9 bases are a match to TRBD2. CDR1 SGHNT and CDR2 YYREEE come from the germline V gene (reference sequence). The J segment lost 7 bases and the V segment lost 2 bases, leaving 1 base of the junction unmatched. The CDR3 consists of 13 residues.

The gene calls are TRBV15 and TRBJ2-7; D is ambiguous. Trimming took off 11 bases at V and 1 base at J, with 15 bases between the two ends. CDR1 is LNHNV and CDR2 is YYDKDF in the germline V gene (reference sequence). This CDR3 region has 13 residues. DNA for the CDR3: TGTGCCGCAAGTGACATAATTTCCTACGAGCAGTACTTC. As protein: CAASDIISYEQYF.

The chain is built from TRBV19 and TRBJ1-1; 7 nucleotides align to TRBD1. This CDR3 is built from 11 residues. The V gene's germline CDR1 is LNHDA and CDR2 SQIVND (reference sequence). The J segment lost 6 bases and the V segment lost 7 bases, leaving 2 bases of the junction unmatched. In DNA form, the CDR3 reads TGTGCCAGTACCCAGGGGGCTGAAGCTTTCTTT. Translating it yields CASTQGAEAFF. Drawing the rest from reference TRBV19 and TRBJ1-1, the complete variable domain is DGGITQSPKYLFRKEGQNVTLSCEQNLNHDAMYWYRQDPGQGLRLIYYSQIVNDFQKGDIAEGYSVSREKKESFPLTVTSAQKNPTAFYLCASTQGAEAFFGQGTRLTVV.

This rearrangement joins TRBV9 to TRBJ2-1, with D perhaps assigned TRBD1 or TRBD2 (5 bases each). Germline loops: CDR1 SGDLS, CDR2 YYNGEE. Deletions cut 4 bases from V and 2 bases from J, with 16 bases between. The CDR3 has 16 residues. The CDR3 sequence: CASSPPLGTPYNEQFF. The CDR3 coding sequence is TGTGCCAGCAGCCCCCCGCTCGGGACGCCCTACAATGAGCAGTTCTTC.

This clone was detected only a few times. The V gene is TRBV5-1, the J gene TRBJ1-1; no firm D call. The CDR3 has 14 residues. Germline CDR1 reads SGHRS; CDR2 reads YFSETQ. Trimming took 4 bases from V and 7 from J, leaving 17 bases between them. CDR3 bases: TGCGCCAGCAGCCGTGAAACAACCGGGAATGAAGCTTTCTTT. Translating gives CASSRETTGNEAFF.

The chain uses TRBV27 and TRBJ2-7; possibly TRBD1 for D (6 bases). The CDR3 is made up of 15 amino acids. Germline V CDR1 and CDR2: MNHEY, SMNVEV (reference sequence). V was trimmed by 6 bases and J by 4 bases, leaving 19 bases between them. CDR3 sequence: CASRGDQGSLYEQYF. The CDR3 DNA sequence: TGTGCCAGCAGGGGCGATCAGGGGTCCCTATACGAGCAGTACTTC.

CDR3 loop: CSARATFAQHF. The CDR3 nucleotides read TGCAGTGCTAGAGCAACCTTTGCCCAGCATTTT. The chain uses TRBV20-1 and TRBJ1-5; no firm D call. V gave up 1 base and J gave up 11 bases, with 9 bases separating them. The CDR3 spans 11 residues. The V gene's germline CDR1 is DFQATT and CDR2 SNEGSKA (reference sequence).

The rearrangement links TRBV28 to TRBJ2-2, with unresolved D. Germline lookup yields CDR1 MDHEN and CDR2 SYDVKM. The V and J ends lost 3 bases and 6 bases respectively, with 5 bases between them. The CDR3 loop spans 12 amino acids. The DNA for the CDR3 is TGTGCCAGCAGTTTTATGCCCGGGGAGCTGTTTTTT. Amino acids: CASSFMPGELFF.

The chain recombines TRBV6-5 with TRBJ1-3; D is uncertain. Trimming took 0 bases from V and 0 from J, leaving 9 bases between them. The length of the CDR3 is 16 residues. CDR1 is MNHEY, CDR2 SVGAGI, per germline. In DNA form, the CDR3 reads TGTGCCAGCAGTTACTCGACGGCAAGCTCTGGAAACACCATATATTTT. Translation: CASSYSTASSGNTIYF.

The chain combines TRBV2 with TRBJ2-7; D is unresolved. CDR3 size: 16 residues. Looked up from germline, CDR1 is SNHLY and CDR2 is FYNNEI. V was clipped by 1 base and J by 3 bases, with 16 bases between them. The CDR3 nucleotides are TGTGCCAGCAGTGAAGGCCCTTCGGGTTTACTCTACGAGCAGTACTTC. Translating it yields CASSEGPSGLLYEQYF.

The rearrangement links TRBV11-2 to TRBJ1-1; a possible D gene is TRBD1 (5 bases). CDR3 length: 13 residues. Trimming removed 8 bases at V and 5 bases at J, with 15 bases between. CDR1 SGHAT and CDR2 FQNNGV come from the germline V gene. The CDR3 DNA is TGTGCCAGCTCAAGATCGGGACGGACTGAAGCTTTCTTT. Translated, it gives CASSRSGRTEAFF.

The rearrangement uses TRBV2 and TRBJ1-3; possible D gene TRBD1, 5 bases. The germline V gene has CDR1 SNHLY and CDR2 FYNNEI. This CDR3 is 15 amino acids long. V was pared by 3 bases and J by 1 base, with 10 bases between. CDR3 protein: CASSDVGGSGNTIYF. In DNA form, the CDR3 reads TGTGCCAGCAGTGATGTGGGGGGATCTGGAAACACCATATATTTT. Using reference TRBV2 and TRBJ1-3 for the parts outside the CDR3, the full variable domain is EPEVTQTPSHQVTQMGQEVILRCVPISNHLYFYWYRQILGQKVEFLVSFYNNEISEKSEIFDDQFSVERPDGSNFTLKIRSTKLEDSAMYFCASSDVGGSGNTIYFGEGSWLTVV.

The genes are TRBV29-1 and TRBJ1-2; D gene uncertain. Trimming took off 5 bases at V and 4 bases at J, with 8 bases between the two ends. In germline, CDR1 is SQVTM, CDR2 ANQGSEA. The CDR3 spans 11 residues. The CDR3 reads CSVNSLYGYTF. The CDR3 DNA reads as TGCAGCGTTAACAGCCTCTATGGCTACACCTTC. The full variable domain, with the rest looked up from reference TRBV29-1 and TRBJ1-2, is SAVISQKPSRDICQRGTSLTIQCQVDSQVTMMFWYRQQPGQSLTLIATANQGSEATYESGFVIDKFPISRPNLTFSTLTVSNMSPEDSSIYLCSVNSLYGYTFGSGTRLTVV.

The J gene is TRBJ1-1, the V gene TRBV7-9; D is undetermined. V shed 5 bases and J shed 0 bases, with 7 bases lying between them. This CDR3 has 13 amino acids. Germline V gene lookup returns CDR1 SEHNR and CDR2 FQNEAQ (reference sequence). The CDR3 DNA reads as TGTGCCAGCAGCGCAATCATGAACACTGAAGCTTTCTTT. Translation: CASSAIMNTEAFF. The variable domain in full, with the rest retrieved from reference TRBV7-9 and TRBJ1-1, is DTGVSQNPRHKITKRGQNVTFRCDPISEHNRLYWYRQTLGQGPEFLTYFQNEAQLEKSRLLSDRFSAERPKGSFSTLEIQRTEQGDSAMYLCASSAIMNTEAFFGQGTRLTVV.

CDR3 in amino acids: CASSLDSNEKLFF. In nucleotides, the CDR3 is TGTGCCAGCAGCTTAGACAGTAATGAAAAACTGTTTTTT. This chain uses TRBV7-8 with TRBJ1-4; no clear D gene. In germline, CDR1 is SGHVS, CDR2 FQNEAQ. The V gene lost 1 base and the J gene lost 4 bases, with 4 bases spanning the gap. The CDR3 is made up of 13 amino acids.

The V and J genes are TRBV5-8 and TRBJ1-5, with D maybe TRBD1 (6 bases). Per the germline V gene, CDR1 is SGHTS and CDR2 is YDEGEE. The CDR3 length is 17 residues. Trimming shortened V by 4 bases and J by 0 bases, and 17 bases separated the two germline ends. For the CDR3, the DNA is TGTGCCAGCAGCCCACAAACAGGGAGGTATAGCAATCAGCCCCAGCATTTT. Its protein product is CASSPQTGRYSNQPQHF.

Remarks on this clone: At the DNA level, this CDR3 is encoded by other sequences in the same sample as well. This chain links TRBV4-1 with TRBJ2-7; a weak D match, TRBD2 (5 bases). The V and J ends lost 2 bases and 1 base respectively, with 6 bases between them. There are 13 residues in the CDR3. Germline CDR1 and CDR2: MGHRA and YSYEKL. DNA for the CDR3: TGCGCCAGCAGCCAAACTAGTTCCTACGAGCAGTACTTC. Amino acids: CASSQTSSYEQYF.

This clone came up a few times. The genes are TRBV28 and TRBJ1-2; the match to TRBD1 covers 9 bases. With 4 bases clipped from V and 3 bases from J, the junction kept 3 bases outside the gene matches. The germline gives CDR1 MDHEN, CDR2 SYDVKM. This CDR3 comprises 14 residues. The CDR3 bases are TGTGCCAGCAGTTACAGGGGGCTGGACTATGGCTACACCTTC. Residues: CASSYRGLDYGYTF.

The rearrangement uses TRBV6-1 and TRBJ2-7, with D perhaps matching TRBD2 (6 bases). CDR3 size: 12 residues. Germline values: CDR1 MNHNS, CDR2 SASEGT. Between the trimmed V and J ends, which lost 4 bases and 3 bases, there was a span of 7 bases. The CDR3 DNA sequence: TGTGCCAGCAGTGGGGGACTCTACGAGCAGTACTTC. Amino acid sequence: CASSGGLYEQYF.

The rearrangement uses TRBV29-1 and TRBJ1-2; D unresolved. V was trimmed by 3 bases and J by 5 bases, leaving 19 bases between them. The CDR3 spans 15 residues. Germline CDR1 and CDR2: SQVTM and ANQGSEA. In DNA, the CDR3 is TGCAGCGTTGATTTTTCGGGAGACGAATTGTATGGCTACACCTTC. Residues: CSVDFSGDELYGYTF.

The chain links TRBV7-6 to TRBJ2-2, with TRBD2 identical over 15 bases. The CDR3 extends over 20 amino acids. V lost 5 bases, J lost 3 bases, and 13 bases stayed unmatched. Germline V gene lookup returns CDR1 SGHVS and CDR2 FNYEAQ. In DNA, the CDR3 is TGTGCCAGCAGCATTCTACCCGGGACTAGCGGGAGGAGGGACACCGGGGAGCTGTTTTTT. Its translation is CASSILPGTSGRRDTGELFF.